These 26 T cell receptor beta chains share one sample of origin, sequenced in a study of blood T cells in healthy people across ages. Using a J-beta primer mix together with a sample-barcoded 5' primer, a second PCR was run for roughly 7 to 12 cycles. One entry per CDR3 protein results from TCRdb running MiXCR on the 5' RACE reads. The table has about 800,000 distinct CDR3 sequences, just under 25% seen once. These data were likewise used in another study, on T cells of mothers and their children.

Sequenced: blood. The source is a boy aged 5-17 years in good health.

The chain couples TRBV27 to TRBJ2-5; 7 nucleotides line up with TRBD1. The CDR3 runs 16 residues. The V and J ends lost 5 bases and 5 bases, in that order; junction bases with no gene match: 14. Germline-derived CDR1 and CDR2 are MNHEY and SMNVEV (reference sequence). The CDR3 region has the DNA TGTGCCAGCAGTCCGGGCCTTGCGACAGGGATGGAGACCCAGTACTTC. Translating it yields CASSPGLATGMETQYF.

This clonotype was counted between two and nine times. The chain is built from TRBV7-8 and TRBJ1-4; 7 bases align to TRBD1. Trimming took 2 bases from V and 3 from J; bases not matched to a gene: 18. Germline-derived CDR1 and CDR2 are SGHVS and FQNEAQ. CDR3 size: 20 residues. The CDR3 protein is CASSLYPTGRNFPANEKLFF. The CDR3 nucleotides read TGTGCCAGCAGCTTATATCCGACAGGGAGGAATTTTCCGGCTAATGAAAAACTGTTTTTT.

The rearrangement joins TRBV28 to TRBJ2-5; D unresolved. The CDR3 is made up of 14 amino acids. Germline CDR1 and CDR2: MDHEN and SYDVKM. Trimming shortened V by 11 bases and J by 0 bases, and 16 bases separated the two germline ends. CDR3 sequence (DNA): TGTGCCGTTTCCCCTTACAGAAACCAAGAGACCCAGTACTTC. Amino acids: CAVSPYRNQETQYF.

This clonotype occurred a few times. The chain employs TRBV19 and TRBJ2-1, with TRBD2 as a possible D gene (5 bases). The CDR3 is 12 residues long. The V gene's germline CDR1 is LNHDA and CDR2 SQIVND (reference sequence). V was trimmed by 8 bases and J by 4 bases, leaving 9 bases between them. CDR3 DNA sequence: TGTGCCAGTCTGGGAGATTACAATGAGCAGTTCTTC. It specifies CASLGDYNEQFF.

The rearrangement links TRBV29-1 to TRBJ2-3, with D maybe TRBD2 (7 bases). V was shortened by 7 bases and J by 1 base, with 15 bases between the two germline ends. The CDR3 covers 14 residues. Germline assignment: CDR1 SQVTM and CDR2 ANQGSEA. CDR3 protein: CSAWGGVGTDTQYF. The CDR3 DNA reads TGCAGCGCTTGGGGGGGCGTCGGCACAGATACGCAGTATTTT.

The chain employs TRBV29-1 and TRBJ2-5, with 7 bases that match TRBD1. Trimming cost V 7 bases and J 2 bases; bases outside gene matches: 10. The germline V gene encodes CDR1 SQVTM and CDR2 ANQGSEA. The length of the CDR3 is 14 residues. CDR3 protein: CSGRRDRRQETQYF. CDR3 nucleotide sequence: TGCAGCGGGCGCCGGGACAGACGACAAGAGACCCAGTACTTC.

CDR3 amino acids: CSVEGQGRGGYTF. The CDR3, as DNA: TGCAGCGTTGAAGGGCAGGGAAGAGGTGGCTACACCTTC. The rearrangement uses TRBV29-1 and TRBJ1-2, with D perhaps matching TRBD1 (5 bases). This CDR3 contains 13 residues. The germline gives CDR1 SQVTM, CDR2 ANQGSEA. Trimming shortened V by 1 base and J by 7 bases, and 13 bases separated the two germline ends.

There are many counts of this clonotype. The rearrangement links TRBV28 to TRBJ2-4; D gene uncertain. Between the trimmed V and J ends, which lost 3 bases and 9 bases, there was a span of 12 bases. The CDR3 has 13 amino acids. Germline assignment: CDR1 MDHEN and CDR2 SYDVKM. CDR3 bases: TGTGCCAGCAGTTTGCCAGGCCCGGGCATTCAGTACTTC. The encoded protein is CASSLPGPGIQYF.

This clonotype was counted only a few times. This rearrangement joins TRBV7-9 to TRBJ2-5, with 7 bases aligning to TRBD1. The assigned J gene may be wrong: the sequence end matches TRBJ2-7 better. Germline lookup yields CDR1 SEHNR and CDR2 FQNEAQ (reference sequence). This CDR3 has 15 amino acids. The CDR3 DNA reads TGTGCCAGCAGCTCTTGGCATGCAGGGGGCTACGAGCAGTACTTC. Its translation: CASSSWHAGGYEQYF.

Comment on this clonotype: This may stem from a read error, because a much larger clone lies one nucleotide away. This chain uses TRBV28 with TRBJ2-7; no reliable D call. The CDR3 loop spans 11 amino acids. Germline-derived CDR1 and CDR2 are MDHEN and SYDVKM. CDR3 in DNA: TGTGCCGGCAGTTTAAGGTCGGAGCAGTACTTC. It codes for CAGSLRSEQYF.

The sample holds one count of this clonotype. Written as DNA, the CDR3 is TGTGCCAGCAGCGTGACAGGGGGTCCATCCTACGAGCAGTACTTC. This encodes CASSVTGGPSYEQYF. The chain uses TRBV9 and TRBJ2-7; 9 positions match TRBD1. In germline, CDR1 is SGDLS, CDR2 YYNGEE. The CDR3 contains 15 residues. The trim removed 2 bases at V and 1 base at J, leaving 4 bases unmatched.

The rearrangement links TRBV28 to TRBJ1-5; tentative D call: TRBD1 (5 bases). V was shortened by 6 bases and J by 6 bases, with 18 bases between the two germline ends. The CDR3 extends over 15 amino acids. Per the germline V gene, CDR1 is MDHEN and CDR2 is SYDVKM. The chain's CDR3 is CASRWGDAGGQPQHF. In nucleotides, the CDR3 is TGTGCCAGCAGGTGGGGGGACGCTGGCGGTCAGCCCCAGCATTTT.

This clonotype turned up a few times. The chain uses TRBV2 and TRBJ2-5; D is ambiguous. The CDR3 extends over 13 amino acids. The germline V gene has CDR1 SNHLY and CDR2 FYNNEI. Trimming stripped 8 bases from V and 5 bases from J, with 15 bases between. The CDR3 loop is CASSLVEEETQYF. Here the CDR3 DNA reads TGTGCCAGCTCCCTAGTCGAGGAGGAGACCCAGTACTTC.

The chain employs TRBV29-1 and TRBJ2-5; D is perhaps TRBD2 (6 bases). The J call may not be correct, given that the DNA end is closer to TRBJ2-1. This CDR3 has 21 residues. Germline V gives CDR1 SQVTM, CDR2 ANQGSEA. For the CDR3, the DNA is TGCAGCGTTGAAGTAAGACTTCGGGCTAGCGTCGGACCTAGGCCCACCAATGAGCAGTTCTTC. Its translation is CSVEVRLRASVGPRPTNEQFF.

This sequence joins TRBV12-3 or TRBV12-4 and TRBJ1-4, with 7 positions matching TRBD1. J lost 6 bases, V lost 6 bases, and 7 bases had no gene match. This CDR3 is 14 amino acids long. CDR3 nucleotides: TGTGCCAGCAGACTACAGGGGCGTGATGAAAAACTGTTTTTT. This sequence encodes CASRLQGRDEKLFF.

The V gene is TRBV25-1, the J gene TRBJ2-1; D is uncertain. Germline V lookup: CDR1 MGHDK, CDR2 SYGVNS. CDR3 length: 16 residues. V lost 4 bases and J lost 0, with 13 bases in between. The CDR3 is CASSGPTLSSYNEQFF. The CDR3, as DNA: TGTGCCAGCAGTGGGCCCACCCTGAGCTCCTACAATGAGCAGTTCTTC.

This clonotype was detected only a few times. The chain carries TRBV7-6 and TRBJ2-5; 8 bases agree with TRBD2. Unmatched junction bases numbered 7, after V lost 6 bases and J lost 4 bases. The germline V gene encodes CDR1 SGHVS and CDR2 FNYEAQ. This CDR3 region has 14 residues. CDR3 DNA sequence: TGTGCCAGCAGGGAGATAGCGGGGTTAGAGACCCAGTACTTC. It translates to CASREIAGLETQYF.

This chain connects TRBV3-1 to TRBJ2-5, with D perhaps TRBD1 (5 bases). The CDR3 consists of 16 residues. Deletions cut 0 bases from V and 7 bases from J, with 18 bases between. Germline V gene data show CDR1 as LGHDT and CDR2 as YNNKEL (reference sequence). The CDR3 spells CASSQEGAQTRRTQYF. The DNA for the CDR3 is TGTGCCAGCAGCCAAGAAGGGGCCCAAACCCGGCGGACCCAGTACTTC.

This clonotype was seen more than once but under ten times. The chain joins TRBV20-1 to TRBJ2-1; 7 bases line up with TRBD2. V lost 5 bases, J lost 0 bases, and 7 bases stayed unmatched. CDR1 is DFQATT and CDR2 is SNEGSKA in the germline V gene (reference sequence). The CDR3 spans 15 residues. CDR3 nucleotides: TGCAGTGCTCTCAGAGGCGGGAGCTCCTACAATGAGCAGTTCTTC. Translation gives CSALRGGSSYNEQFF.

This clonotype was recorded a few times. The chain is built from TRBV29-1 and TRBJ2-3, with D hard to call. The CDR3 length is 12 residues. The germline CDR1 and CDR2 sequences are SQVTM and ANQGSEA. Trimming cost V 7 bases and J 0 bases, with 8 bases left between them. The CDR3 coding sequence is TGCAGCGCCGCGACTAGCACAGATACGCAGTATTTT. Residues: CSAATSTDTQYF.

DNA for the CDR3: TGCAGTGCTAGAGATATCGGCGGAACTTCCTACAATGAGCAGTTCTTC. Its translation is CSARDIGGTSYNEQFF. The rearrangement uses TRBV20-1 and TRBJ2-1; unclear D gene. Trimming removed 0 bases at V and 1 base at J, with 13 bases between. CDR1 is DFQATT, CDR2 SNEGSKA, per germline (reference sequence). This CDR3 spans 16 amino acids.

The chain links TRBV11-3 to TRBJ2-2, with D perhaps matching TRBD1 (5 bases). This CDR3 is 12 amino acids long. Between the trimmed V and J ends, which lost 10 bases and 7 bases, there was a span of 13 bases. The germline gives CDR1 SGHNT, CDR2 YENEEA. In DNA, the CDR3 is TGTGCCACCTATAGGGGCCTCGGGGAGCTGTTTTTT. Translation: CATYRGLGELFF.

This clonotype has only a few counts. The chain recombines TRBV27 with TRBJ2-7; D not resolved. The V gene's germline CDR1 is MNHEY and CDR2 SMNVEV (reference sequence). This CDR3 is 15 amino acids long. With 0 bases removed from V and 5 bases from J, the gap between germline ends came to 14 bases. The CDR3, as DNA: TGTGCCAGCAGTTTATCGGCAGTGACCTTCCACGAGCAGTACTTC. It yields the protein CASSLSAVTFHEQYF.

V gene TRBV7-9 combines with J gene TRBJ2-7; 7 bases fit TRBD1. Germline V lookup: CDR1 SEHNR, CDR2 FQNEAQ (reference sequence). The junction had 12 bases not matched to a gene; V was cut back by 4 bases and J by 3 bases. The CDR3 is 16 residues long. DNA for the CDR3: TGTGCCAGCAGCTCTGTCTTTTCGGCAGGGGGCTACGAGCAGTACTTC. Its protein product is CASSSVFSAGGYEQYF.

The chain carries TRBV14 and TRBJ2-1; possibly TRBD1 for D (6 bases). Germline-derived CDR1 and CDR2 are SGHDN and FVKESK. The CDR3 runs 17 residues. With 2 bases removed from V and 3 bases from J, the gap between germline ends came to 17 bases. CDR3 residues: CASSQHPRDNYYNEQFF. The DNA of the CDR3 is TGTGCCAGCAGCCAACATCCCCGGGACAACTACTACAATGAGCAGTTCTTC.

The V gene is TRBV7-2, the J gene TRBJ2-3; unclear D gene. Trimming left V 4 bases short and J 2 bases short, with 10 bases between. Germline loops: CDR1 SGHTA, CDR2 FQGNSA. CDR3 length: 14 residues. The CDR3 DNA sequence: TGTGCCAGCAGCTACCTTTGGGACACAGATACGCAGTATTTT. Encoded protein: CASSYLWDTDTQYF. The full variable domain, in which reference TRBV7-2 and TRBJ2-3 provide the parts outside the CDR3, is GAGVSQSPSNKVTEKGKDVELRCDPISGHTALYWYRQSLGQGLEFLIYFQGNSAPDKSGLPSDRFSAERTGGSVSTLTIQRTQQEDSAVYLCASSYLWDTDTQYFGPGTRLTVL.